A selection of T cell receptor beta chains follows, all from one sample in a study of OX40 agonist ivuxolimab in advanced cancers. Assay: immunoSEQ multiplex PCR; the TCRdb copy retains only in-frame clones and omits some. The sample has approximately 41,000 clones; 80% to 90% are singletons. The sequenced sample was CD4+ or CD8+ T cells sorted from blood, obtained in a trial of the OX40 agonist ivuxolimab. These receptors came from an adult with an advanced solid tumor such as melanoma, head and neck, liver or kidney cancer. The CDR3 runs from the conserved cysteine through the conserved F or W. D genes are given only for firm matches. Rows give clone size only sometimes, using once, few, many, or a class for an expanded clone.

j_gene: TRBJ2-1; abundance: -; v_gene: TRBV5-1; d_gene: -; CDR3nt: TGCGCCAGCAGTGGGACTCTCCATGAGCAGTTCTTC; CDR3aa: CASSGTLHEQFF
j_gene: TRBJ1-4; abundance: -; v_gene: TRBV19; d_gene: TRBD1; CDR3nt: TGTGCCAGTAGTATGACAGGGGGTGCTGAAAAACTGTTTTTT; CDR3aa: CASSMTGGAEKLFF
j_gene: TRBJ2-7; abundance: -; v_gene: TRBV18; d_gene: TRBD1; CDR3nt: TGTGCCAGCTCACCACCGCGTAGGACAGGGAACGAGCAGTACTTC; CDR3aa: CASSPPRRTGNEQYF
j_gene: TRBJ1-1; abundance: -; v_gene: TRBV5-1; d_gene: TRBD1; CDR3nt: TGCGCCAGCAGCACCGGGACAGGGGCGCGATACACTGAAGCTTTCTTT; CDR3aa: CASSTGTGARYTEAFF
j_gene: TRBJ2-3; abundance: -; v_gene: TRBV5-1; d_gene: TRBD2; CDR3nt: TGCGCCAGCAGCTTGGACGGCTCAGCGGGGTCCACAGATACGCAGTATTTT; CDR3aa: CASSLDGSAGSTDTQYF
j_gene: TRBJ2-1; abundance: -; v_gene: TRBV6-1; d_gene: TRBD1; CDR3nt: TGTGCCAGCAGGAGGGGGACAGGGTATGGCGAGCAGTTCTTC; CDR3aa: CASRRGTGYGEQFF
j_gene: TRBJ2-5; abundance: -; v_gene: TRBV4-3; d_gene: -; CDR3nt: TGCGCCAGCAGCCAGCGACAGCAAGAGACCCAGTACTTC; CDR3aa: CASSQRQQETQYF
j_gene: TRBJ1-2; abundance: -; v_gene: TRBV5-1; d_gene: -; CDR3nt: TGCGCCAGCAGCCAAAGGACAGACGGGGGCTACACCTTC; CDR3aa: CASSQRTDGGYTF
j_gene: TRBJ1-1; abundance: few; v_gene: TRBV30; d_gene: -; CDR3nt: TGTGCCTGGAGCAAACTGGACAGAATGAACACTGAAGCTTTCTTT; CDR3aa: CAWSKLDRMNTEAFF
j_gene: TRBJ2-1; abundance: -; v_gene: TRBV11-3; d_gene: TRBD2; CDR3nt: TGTGCCAGCAGCTTAGCCGGGGGGGCCGCATTGTACGAGCAGTTCTTC; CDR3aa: CASSLAGGAALYEQFF
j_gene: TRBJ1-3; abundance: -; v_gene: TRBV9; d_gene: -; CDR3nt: TGTGCCAGCAGCCCCCGTCCGGCGTCTGGAAACACCATATATTTT; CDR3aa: CASSPRPASGNTIYF
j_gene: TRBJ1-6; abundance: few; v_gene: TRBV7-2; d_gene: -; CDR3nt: TGTGCCAGCAGCCGGGACTTCTATTCACCCCTCCACTTT; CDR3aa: CASSRDFYSPLHF
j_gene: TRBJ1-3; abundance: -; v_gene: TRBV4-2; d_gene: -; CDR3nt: TGTGCCAGCAGCCAAGAAGCGCTAGCTGGAAACACCATATATTTT; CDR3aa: CASSQEALAGNTIYF
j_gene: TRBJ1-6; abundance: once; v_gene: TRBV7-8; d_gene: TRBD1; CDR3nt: TGTGCCAGCAGCCCCAACCGGGACAGGAGAGATTCACCCCTCCACTTT; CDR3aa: CASSPNRDRRDSPLHF
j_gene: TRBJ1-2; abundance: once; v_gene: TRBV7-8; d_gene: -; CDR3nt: TGTGCCAGCAGCCCCCAGGGGATTGGTGACTATGGCTACACCTTC; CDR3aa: CASSPQGIGDYGYTF
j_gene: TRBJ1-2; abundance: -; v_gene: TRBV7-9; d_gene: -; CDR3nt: TGTGCCAGCTCGGGGCAGGGGATCATCGATGGCTACACCTTC; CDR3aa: CASSGQGIIDGYTF
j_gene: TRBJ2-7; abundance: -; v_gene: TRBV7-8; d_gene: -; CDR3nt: TGTGCCAGCAGCTTAGCTTCGATGGGCTACGAGCAGTACTTC; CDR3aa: CASSLASMGYEQYF
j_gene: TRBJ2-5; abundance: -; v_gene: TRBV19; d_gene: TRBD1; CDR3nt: TGTGCCAGTAGTATAGGACAGGGGGCTGAGACCCAGTACTTC; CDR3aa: CASSIGQGAETQYF
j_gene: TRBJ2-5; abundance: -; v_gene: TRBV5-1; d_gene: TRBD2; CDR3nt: TGCGCCAGCAGCTTGTTTGCGGGGGGTCAACAAGAGACCCAGTACTTC; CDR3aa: CASSLFAGGQQETQYF
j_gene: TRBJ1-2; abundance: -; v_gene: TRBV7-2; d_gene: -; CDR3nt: TGTGCCAGCAGCCCCCTGGCGAGCTATGGCTACACCTTC; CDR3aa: CASSPLASYGYTF
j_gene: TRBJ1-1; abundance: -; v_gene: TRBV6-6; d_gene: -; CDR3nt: TGTGCCAGCAAGAGGAACACTGAAGCTTTCTTT; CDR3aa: CASKRNTEAFF
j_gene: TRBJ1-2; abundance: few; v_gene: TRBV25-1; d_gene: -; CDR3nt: TGTGCCAGCAGTGGAGACAACTATGGCTACACCTTC; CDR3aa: CASSGDNYGYTF
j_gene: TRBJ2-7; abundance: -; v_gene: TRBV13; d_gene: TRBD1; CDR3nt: TGTGCCAGCAGCTTAGGCCGGGACAGGGGTTACGAGCAGTACTTC; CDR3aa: CASSLGRDRGYEQYF
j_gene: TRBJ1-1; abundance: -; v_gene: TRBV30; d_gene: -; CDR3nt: TGTGCCTGGAGTCTGGACAAGAACACTGAAGCTTTCTTT; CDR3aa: CAWSLDKNTEAFF
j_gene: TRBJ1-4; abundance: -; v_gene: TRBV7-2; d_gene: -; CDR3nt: TGTGCCAGCAGCTTAGGCGGGCCCCTTAAGAATGAAAAACTGTTTTTT; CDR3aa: CASSLGGPLKNEKLFF
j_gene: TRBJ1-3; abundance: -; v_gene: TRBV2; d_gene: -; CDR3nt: TGTGCCATCACACGGGGCAGAACTGGAAACACCATATATTTT; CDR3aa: CAITRGRTGNTIYF
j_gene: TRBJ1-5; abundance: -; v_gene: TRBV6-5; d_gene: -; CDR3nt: TGTGCCAGCAGTTACGGAAGGGAAGGACAGCCCCAGCATTTT; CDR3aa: CASSYGREGQPQHF
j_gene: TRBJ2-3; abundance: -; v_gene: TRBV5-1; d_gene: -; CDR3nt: TGCGCCAGCAGCCCAGGGGAATTCACAGATACGCAGTATTTT; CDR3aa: CASSPGEFTDTQYF
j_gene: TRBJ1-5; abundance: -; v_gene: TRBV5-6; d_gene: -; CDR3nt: TGTGCCAGCAGCTTGGGAGGGTTAAAGAGTCAGCCCCAGCATTTT; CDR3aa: CASSLGGLKSQPQHF
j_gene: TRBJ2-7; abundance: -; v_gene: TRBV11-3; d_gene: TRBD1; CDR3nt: TGTGCCAGCAGAGAACAGGGGTCCTCCTACGAGCAGTACTTC; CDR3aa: CASREQGSSYEQYF
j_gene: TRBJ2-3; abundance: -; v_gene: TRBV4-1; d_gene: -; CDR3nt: TGCGCCAGCAGCCAAGGAACGACAGGAAGATCGTCGACAGATACGCAGTATTTT; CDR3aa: CASSQGTTGRSSTDTQYF
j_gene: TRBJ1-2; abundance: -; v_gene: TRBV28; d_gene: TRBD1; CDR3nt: TGTGCCAGCAGTTCGGGACAGGGTCGCTATGGCTACACCTTC; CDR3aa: CASSSGQGRYGYTF
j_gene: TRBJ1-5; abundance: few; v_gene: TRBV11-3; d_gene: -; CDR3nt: TGTGCCAGCAGCTTAGATTCGTCCCGCAATCAGCCCCAGCATTTT; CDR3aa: CASSLDSSRNQPQHF
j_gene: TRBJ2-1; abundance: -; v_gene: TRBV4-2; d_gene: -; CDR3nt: TGTGCCAGCAGCCAAGTTCGGCGGGACAATGAGCAGTTCTTC; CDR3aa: CASSQVRRDNEQFF
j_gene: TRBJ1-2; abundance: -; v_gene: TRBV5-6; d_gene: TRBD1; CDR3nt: TGTGCCAGCAGCTCCCGGGACAGGGGGCACTATGGCTACACCTTC; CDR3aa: CASSSRDRGHYGYTF
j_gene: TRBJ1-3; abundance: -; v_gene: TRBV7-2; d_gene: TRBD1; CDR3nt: TGTGCCAGCAGCGTACAGGGGGCCTCTGGAAACACCATATATTTT; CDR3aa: CASSVQGASGNTIYF
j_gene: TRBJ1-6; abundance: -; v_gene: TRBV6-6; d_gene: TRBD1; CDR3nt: TGTGCCAGCAAAGACGACAGGGGTTGGTCACCCCTCCACTTT; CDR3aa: CASKDDRGWSPLHF
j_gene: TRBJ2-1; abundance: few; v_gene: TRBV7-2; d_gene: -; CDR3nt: TGTGCCAGCGAGGTGGACGGATACAATGAGCAGTTCTTC; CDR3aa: CASEVDGYNEQFF
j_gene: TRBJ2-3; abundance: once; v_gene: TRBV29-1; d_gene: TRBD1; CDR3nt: TGCAGCGTTGAAAGTACAGGGGGCACAGATACGCAGTATTTT; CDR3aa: CSVESTGGTDTQYF
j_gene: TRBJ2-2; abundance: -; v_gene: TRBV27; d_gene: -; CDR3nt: TGTGCCAGCAGTCCCATCATAAACACCGGGGAGCTGTTTTTT; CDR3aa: CASSPIINTGELFF
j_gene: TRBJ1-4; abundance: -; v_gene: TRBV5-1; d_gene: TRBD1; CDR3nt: TGCGCCAGCAGCTACCGGACAGGGTATAATGAAAAACTGTTTTTT; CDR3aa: CASSYRTGYNEKLFF
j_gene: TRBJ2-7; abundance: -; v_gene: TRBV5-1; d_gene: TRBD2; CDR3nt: TGCGCCAGCAGCTTGGCCGGCGCAGGGACTACCTACGAGCAGTACTTC; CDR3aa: CASSLAGAGTTYEQYF
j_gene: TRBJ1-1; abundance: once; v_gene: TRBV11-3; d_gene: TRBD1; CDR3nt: TGTGCCAGCAGCTTAGCGCAGGGGGCAACCGTGAACACTGAAGCTTTCTTT; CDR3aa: CASSLAQGATVNTEAFF
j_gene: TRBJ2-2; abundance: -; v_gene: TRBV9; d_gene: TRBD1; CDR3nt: TGTGCCAGCAGCGTAGCCCCCCCGGACAGGGGGCCCGGGGAGCTGTTTTTT; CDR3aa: CASSVAPPDRGPGELFF
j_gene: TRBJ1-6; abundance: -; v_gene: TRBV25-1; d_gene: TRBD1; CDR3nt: TGTGCCAGCAGTGACACCTACGGACAGGGCGGGAATTCACCCCTCCACTTT; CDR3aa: CASSDTYGQGGNSPLHF
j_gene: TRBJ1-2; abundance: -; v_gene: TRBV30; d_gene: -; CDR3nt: TGTGCCTGGAGTGTACTGGCCCTGAACCCCTATGGCTACACCTTC; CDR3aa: CAWSVLALNPYGYTF
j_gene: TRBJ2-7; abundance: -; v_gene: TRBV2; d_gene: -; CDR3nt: TGTGCCAGCAGCCCAGACCGGTCCTACGAGCAGTACTTC; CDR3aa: CASSPDRSYEQYF
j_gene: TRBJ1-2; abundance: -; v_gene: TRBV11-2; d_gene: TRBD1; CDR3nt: TGTGCCAGCAGCTTACCGGGACAGGGGGCCTTCAACTATGGCTACACCTTC; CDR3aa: CASSLPGQGAFNYGYTF